These T cell receptor beta chains were read from a single sample in a study of T cell responses to AZD1222 COVID-19 vaccine. TCRdb keeps only in-frame clones here, not all; method: immunoSEQ multiplex PCR. Altogether 140,000 to 150,000 clones are present, under 95% being singletons, with the ten largest covering about 3%. The starting material was peripheral blood, obtained on day 0 of MenACWY control vaccination. Receptors were obtained from an adult in good health. Each CDR3 is given without its conserved first and last residue.

v_gene: TRBV3-1/TRBV3-2; CDR3aa: ASSQRTGISYNSPLH
v_gene: TRBV30; CDR3aa: AWSGGQGAHGYT
v_gene: TRBV7-6; CDR3aa: ASSLDGSLWGYT
v_gene: TRBV5-6; CDR3aa: ASSFPGGRIEQY
v_gene: TRBV5-6; CDR3aa: ASSRQGVYGYT
v_gene: TRBV28; CDR3aa: ASSLGYRDGLF
v_gene: TRBV25-1; CDR3aa: ASSVQGGLETQY
v_gene: TRBV3-1/TRBV3-2; CDR3aa: ASSQELTSGGQL
v_gene: TRBV20-1; CDR3aa: SASNVAGNTIY
v_gene: TRBV20-1; CDR3aa: SASGGYEQY
v_gene: TRBV5-1; CDR3aa: ASSTTSGDYEQY
v_gene: TRBV7-2; CDR3aa: ASSFVGGNQPQH
v_gene: TRBV4-1; CDR3aa: ASSQPREAKNIQY
v_gene: TRBV10-3; CDR3aa: AISGSRDPGGNEQF
v_gene: TRBV19; CDR3aa: ASSTGRRVGTDTQY
v_gene: TRBV6-5; CDR3aa: ASQGGSKLHTQY
v_gene: TRBV28; CDR3aa: ASSSNSGTSGRGTYNEQF
v_gene: TRBV11-2; CDR3aa: ASSLAASNTEAF
v_gene: TRBV6-5; CDR3aa: ASMLVGGVTEAF
v_gene: TRBV15; CDR3aa: ATSISGSPGQETQY
v_gene: TRBV21-1; CDR3aa: ASSNTGTDDLGWREQY
v_gene: TRBV7-8; CDR3aa: ASSSTERGRTDTQY
v_gene: TRBV24-1; CDR3aa: ATSDPGTANTGELF
v_gene: TRBV10-2; CDR3aa: ASRDPGQTGELF
v_gene: TRBV27; CDR3aa: ASSAIYRVGQPQH
v_gene: TRBV6-1; CDR3aa: ASSEGGTVIYGYT
v_gene: TRBV19; CDR3aa: ASTIRAALNTEAF
v_gene: TRBV4-1; CDR3aa: ASSQASRDNQPQH
v_gene: TRBV27; CDR3aa: ASSPPQGERNTEAF
v_gene: TRBV4-2; CDR3aa: ASSQDDSALSGANVLT
v_gene: TRBV25-1; CDR3aa: ASSEYGKGTTNEKLF
v_gene: TRBV19; CDR3aa: ASSTRKTNEKLF
v_gene: TRBV11-2; CDR3aa: ASSLEYQRASSYNEQF
v_gene: TRBV5-1; CDR3aa: ASSLGIRGRGEKLF
v_gene: TRBV5-1; CDR3aa: ASSPGQKEPIHYEQY
v_gene: TRBV19; CDR3aa: ASSMDLSTGSPLH
v_gene: TRBV5-8; CDR3aa: ASSAGTDYRTQH
v_gene: TRBV28; CDR3aa: ASTTMGQGNSPLH
v_gene: TRBV2; CDR3aa: ASSDRLAGVTGELF
v_gene: TRBV4-1; CDR3aa: ASRNLYRGPHYGYT
v_gene: TRBV16; CDR3aa: ASSQSGGPNQPQH
v_gene: TRBV29-1; CDR3aa: SGHGSQDYGYT
v_gene: TRBV6-5; CDR3aa: ASSSRGLGMNTEAF
v_gene: TRBV5-6; CDR3aa: ASNSGSGANVLT
v_gene: TRBV5-1; CDR3aa: ASSLGGPPTEAF
v_gene: TRBV6-5; CDR3aa: ASRPSGTGNQPQH
v_gene: TRBV3-1/TRBV3-2; CDR3aa: ASSQVSAPWRGEQF
v_gene: TRBV9; CDR3aa: ASNSGGPGEAF
v_gene: TRBV9; CDR3aa: ASSVQGASGYT
v_gene: TRBV11-2; CDR3aa: ASSLQGDTIY
v_gene: TRBV27; CDR3aa: ASSDGTSGNNEQF
v_gene: TRBV24-1; CDR3aa: ATSASTSTGELF
v_gene: TRBV7-9; CDR3aa: ASSVEKTGTHEQY
v_gene: TRBV19; CDR3aa: ASSKTGTGFYNEQF